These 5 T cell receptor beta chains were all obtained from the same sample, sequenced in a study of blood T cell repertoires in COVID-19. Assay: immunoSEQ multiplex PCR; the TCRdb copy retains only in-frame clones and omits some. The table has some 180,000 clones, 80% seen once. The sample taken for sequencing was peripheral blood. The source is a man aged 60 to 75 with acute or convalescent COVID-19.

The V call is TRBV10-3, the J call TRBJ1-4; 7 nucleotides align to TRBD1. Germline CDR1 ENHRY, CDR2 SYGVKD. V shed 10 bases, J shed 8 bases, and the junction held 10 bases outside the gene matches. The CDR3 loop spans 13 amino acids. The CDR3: CASRQGEGEKLFF. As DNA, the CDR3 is TGTGCCAGCCGACAGGGAGAAGGAGAAAAACTGTTTTTT.

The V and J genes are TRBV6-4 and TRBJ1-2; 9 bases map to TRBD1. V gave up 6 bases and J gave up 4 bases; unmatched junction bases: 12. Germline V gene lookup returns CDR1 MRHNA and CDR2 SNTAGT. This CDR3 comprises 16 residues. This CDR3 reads CASRAGTGSRGYGYTF. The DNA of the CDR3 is TGTGCCAGCAGAGCCGGGACAGGGAGTCGAGGCTATGGCTACACCTTC.

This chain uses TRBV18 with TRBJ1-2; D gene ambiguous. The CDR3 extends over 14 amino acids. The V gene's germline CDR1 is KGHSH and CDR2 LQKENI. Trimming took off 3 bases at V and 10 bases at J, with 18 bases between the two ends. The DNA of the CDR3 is TGTGCCAGCTCACCTGCTACCCGAGAAAATGTCTACACCTTC. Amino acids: CASSPATRENVYTF. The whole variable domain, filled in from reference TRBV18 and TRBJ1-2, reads NAGVMQNPRHLVRRRGQEARLRCSPMKGHSHVYWYRQLPEEGLKFMVYLQKENIIDESGMPKERFSAEFPKEGPSILRIQQVVRGDSAAYFCASSPATRENVYTFGSGTRLTVV.

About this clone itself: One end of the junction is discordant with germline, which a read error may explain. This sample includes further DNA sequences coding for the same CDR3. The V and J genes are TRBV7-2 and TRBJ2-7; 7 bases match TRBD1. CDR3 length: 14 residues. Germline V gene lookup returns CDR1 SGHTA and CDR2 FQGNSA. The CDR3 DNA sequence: TGCGCCAGCAGCTTCACAGGGGACGTCTACGAGCAGTACTTC. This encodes CASSFTGDVYEQYF. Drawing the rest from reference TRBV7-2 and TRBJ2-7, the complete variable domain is GAGVSQSPSNKVTEKGKDVELRCDPISGHTALYWYRQSLGQGLEFLIYFQGNSAPDKSGLPSDRFSAERTGGSVSTLTIQRTQQEDSAVYLCASSFTGDVYEQYFGPGTRLTVT.

CDR3 protein: CASSLRNTGTDGNTIYF. The DNA for the CDR3 is TGTGCCAGCAGCTTGCGAAATACCGGGACAGATGGAAACACCATATATTTT. The V and J genes are TRBV7-2 and TRBJ1-3, with 7 nucleotides matching TRBD1. After removal of 3 bases from V and 3 bases from J, the junction contained 11 bases not matched to a gene. CDR1 and CDR2 (germline): SGHTA, FQGNSA. CDR3 length: 17 amino acids.